The entry that follows covers one T cell receptor beta chain sequence. Its antigen is as yet unknown. This record comes from a study of beta chain features in type 1 diabetes. Study-level information: Patients looked much like healthy donors when it came to age, gender and cell yields. Sorted cells numbering 107,917,701 were examined across all samples. Study outcomes and limitations: There was a moderate but significant shortening of TCRB CDR3s in all four CD4+ subsets of Type 1 diabetes patients. Any PCR bias toward short templates would affect both groups alike.

The CDR3 covers 14 residues. The germline V gene encodes CDR1 SGHNT and CDR2 YENEEA. The V end lost 2 bases, the J end lost 2 bases, and 8 bases lay between the germline ends. All of the isolated RNA was reverse transcribed, so expressed TCRB transcripts were sequenced. An average roughly 3.6 million reads came from naive, central memory and regulatory T cell samples. Profiled with immunoSEQ multiplex PCR; TCRdb holds only in-frame clones, not every one. The sample consists of over 600,000 clones, roughly an eighth of them appearing once. This receptor was obtained from a man younger than 45 with type 1 diabetes. Sequenced material: naive CD4+ T cells from blood. The chain is built from TRBV11-3 and TRBJ2-3; no firm D call. The CDR3 nucleotides are TGTGCCAGCAGCTTACTCGCAGACACAGATACGCAGTATTTT. It encodes CASSLLADTDTQYF.